This TCR beta chain was documented in a study of blood T cell repertoires in COVID-19. The overall study: The samples span acute and convalescent COVID-19 from the United States, Italy and Spain. T cells, B-cell-depleted T cells, or PBMCs supplied cDNA or gDNA.

Per the original data handling: Cell counts per sample came from amplifying reference gene primers. Assay used: immunoSEQ multiplex PCR; TCRdb lists only in-frame clones, some missing. V, J and clone size reflect that table, while D and trimming were determined from the DNA. The data hold about 500,000 clones, with around nine tenths observed a single time. Patients of the Seattle cohort, enrolled during active infection, were followed longitudinally. Between the trimmed V and J ends, which lost 0 bases and 4 bases, there was a span of 7 bases. The CDR3 spans 13 residues. Germline loops: CDR1 SQVTM, CDR2 ANQGSEA.

The sequenced sample was peripheral blood. This receptor was obtained from a woman between 50 and 59 years old with COVID-19, enrolled during active disease. The rearrangement joins TRBV29-1 to TRBJ2-4, with D tentatively TRBD1 (6 bases). CDR3 sequence reads: CSVEDDRKNIQYF. CDR3 sequence (DNA): TGCAGCGTTGAAGACGACAGGAAAAACATTCAGTACTTC.